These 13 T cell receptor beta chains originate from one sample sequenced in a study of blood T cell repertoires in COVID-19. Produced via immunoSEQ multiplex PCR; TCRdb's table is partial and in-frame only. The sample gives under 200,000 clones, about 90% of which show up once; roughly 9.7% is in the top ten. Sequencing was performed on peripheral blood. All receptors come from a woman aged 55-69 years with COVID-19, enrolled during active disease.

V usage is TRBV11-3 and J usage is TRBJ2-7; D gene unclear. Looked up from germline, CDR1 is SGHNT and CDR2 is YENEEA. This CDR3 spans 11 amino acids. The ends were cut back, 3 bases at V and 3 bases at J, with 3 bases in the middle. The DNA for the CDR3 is TGTGCCAGCAGCTTCCACTACGAGCAGTACTTC. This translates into CASSFHYEQYF.

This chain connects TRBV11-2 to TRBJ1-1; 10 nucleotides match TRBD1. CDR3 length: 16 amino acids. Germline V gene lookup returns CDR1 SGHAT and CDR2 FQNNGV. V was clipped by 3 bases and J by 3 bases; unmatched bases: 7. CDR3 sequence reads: CASSFWTGGGYTEAFF. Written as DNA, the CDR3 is TGTGCCAGCAGCTTCTGGACAGGGGGAGGGTACACTGAAGCTTTCTTT.

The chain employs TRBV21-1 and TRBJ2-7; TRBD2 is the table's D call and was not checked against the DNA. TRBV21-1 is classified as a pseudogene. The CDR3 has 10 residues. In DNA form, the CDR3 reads TGTGCCAGCATCGGAGTGGAGCAGTACTTC. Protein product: CASIGVEQYF.

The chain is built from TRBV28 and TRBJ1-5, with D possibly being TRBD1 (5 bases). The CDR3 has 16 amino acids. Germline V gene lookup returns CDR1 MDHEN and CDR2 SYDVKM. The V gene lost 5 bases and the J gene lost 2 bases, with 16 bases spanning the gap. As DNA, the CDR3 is TGTGCCAGCAGTCCTCTCGGAGACAGTCGCAATCAGCCCCAGCATTTT. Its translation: CASSPLGDSRNQPQHF.

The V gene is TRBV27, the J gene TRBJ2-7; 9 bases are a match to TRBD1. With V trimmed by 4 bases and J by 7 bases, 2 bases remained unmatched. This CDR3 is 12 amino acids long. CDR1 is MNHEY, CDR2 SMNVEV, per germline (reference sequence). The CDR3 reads CASSSDRGEQYF. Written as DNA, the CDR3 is TGTGCCAGCAGTTCGGACAGGGGTGAGCAGTACTTC.

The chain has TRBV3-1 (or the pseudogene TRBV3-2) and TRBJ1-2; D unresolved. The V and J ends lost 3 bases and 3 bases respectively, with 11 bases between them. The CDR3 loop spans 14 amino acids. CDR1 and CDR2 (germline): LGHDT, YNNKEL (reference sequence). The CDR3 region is CASSHPPEYYGYTF. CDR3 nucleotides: TGTGCCAGCAGCCACCCGCCGGAGTACTATGGCTACACCTTC.

The CDR3 reads CASRSPEVSHQPQHF. Here the CDR3 DNA reads TGTGCAAGTCGCTCCCCAGAGGTGTCACATCAGCCCCAGCATTTT. The chain carries TRBV12-2 and TRBJ1-5. TRBV12-2 is noted as a pseudogene. This CDR3 is built from 15 residues.

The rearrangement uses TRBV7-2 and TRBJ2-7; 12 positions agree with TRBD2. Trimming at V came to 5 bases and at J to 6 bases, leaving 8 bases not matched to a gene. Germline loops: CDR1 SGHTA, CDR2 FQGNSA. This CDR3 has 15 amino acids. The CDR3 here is CASSPLAGGPGEQYF. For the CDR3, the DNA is TGTGCCAGCAGCCCCCTAGCGGGAGGGCCGGGCGAGCAGTACTTC.

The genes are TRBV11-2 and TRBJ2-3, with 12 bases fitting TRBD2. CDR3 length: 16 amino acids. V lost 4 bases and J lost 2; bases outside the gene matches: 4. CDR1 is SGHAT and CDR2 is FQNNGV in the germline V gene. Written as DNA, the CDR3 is TGTGCCAGCAGCTACGGACTAGCGGGACTCACAGATACGCAGTATTTT. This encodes CASSYGLAGLTDTQYF.

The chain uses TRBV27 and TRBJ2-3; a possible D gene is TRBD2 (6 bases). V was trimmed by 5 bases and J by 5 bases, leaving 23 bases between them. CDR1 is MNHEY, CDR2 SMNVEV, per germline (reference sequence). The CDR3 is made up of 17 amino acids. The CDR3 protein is CASSTPLAPGFGDTQYF. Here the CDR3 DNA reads TGTGCCAGCAGTACCCCACTAGCCCCCGGGTTTGGAGATACGCAGTATTTT.

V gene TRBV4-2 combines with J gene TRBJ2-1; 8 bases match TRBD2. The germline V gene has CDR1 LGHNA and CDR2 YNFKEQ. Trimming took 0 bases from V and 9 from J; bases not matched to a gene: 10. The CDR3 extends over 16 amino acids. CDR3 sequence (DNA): TGTGCCAGCAGCCAAGACGCGAGCGGGAGCCCTAGTGAGCAGTTCTTC. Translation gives CASSQDASGSPSEQFF.

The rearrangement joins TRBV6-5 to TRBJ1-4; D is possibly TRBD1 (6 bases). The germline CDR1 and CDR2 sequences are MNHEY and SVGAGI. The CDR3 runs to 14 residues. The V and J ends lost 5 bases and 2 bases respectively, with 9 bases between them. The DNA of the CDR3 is TGTGCCAGCAGTCCCAGGGGTACTAATGAAAAACTGTTTTTT. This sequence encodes CASSPRGTNEKLFF.

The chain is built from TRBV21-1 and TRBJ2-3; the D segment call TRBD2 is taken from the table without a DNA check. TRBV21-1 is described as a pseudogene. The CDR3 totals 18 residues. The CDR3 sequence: CASSQKGRKDIGTDTQYF. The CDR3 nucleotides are TGTGCCAGCAGCCAAAAGGGGAGGAAGGATATTGGCACAGATACGCAGTATTTT.